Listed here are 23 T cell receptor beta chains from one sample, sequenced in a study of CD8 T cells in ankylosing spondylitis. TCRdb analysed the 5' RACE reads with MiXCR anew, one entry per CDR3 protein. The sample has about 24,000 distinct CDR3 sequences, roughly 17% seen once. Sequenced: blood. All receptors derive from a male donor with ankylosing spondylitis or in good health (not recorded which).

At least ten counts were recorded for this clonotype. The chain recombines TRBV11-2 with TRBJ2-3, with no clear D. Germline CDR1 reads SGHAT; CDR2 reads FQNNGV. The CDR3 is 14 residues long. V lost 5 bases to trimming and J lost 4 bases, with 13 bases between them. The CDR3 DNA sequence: TGTGCCAGCAGCCTCCGATTGAGCGCAGATACGCAGTATTTT. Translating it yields CASSLRLSADTQYF.

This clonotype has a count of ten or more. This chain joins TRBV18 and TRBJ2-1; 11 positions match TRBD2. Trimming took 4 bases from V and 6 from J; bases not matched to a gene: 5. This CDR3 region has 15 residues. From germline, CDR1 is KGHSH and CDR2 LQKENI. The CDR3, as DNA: TGTGCCAGCTCACTGCTAGCGGGAGGAGGCAATGAGCAGTTCTTC. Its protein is CASSLLAGGGNEQFF.

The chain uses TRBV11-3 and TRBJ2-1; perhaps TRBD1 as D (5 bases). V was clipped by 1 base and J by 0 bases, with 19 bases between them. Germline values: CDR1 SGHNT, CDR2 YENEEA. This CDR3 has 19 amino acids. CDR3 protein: CASSLASGAGQSSYNEQFF. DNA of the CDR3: TGTGCCAGCAGCTTAGCCTCTGGGGCAGGACAATCCTCCTACAATGAGCAGTTCTTC.

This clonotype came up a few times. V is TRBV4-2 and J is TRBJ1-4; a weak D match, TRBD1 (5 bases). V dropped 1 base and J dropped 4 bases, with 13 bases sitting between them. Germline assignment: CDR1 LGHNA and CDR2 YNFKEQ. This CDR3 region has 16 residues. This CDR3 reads CASSQAGGSLNEKLFF. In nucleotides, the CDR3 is TGTGCCAGCAGCCAAGCCGGGGGTAGCCTTAATGAAAAACTGTTTTTT.

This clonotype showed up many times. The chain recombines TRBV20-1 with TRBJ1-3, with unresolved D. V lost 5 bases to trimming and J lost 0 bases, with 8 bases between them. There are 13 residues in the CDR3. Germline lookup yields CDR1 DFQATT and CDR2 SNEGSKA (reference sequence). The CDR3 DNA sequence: TGCAGTGCTGCAGATGTCTCTGGAAACACCATATATTTT. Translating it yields CSAADVSGNTIYF.

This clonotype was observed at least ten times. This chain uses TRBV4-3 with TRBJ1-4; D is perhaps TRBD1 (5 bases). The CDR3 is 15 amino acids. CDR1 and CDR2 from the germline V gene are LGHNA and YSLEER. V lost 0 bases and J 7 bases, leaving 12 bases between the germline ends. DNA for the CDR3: TGCGCCAGCAGCCAAGAGGGAGGGGTCGTTGAAAAACTGTTTTTT. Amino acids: CASSQEGGVVEKLFF.

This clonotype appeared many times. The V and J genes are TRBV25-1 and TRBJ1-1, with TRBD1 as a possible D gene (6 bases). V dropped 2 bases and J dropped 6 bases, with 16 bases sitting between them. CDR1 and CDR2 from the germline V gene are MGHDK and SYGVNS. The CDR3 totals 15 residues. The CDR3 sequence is CASSEGSGGQAEAFF. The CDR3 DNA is TGTGCCAGCAGTGAAGGATCCGGGGGGCAAGCTGAAGCTTTCTTT.

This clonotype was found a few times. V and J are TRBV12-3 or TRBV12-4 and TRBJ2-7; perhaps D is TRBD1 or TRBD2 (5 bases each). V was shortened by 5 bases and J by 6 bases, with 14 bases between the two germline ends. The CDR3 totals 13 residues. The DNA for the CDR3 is TGTGCCAGCAGTACCCGTGGGGCGGGCGAGCAGTACTTC. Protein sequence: CASSTRGAGEQYF.

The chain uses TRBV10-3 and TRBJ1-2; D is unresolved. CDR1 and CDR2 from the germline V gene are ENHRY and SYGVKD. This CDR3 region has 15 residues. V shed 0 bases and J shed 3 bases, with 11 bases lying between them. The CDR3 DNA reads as TGTGCCATCAGTGAGTCTGTTTTGGGCGACTATGGCTACACCTTC. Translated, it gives CAISESVLGDYGYTF.

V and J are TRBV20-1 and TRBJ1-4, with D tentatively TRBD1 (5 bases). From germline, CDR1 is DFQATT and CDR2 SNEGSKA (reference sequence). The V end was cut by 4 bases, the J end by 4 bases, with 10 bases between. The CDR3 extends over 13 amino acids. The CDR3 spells CSAILTVNEKLFF. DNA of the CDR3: TGCAGTGCTATTTTGACAGTTAATGAAAAACTGTTTTTT.

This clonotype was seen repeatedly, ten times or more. DNA of the CDR3: TGTGCCAGCAGTTTGGCGATGGTGGGGGCGGTCACTGAAGCTTTCTTT. It specifies CASSLAMVGAVTEAFF. The rearrangement uses TRBV27 and TRBJ1-1; D is possibly TRBD1 (6 bases). The V gene lost 3 bases and the J gene lost 4 bases, with 18 bases spanning the gap. Germline V CDR1 and CDR2: MNHEY, SMNVEV (reference sequence). The CDR3 consists of 16 residues.

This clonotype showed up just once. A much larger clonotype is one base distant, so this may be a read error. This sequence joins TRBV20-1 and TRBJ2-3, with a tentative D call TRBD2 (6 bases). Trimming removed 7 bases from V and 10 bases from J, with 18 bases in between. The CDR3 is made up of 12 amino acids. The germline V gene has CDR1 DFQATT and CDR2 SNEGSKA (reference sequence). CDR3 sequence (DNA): TGCAGTGTTAGGCCGGGGGATTGGGCGCAGTATTTT. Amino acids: CSVRPGDWAQYF.

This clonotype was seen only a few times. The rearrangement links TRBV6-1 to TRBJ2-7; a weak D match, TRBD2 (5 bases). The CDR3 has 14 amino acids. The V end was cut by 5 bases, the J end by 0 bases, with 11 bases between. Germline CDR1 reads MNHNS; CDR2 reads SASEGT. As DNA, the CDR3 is TGTGCCAGCAGTTTTGAGCGGAGCTCCTACGAGCAGTACTTC. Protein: CASSFERSSYEQYF.

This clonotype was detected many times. The CDR3 loop reads CSVDTLADEQFF. Here the CDR3 DNA reads TGCAGCGTTGACACATTGGCCGATGAGCAGTTCTTC. The rearrangement links TRBV29-1 to TRBJ2-1; D remains ambiguous. Between the trimmed V and J ends, which lost 3 bases and 8 bases, there was a span of 11 bases. The germline V gene has CDR1 SQVTM and CDR2 ANQGSEA. The CDR3 is made up of 12 amino acids.

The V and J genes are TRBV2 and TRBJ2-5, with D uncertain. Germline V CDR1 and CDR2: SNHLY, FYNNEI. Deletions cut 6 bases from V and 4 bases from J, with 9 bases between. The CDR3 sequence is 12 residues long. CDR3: CASRDPGETQYF. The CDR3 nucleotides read TGTGCCAGCAGGGACCCAGGAGAGACCCAGTACTTC.

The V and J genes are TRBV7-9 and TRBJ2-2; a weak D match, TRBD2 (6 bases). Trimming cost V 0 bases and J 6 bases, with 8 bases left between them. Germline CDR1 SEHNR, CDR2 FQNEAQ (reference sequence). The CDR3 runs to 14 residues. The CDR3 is CASSLARGSGELFF. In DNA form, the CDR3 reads TGTGCCAGCAGCTTAGCGCGGGGATCCGGGGAGCTGTTTTTT.

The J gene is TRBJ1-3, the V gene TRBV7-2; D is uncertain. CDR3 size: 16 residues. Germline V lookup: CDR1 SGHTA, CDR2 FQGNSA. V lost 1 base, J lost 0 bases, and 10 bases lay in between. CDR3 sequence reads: CASSLGPQSSGNTIYF. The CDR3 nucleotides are TGTGCCAGCAGCTTAGGACCCCAGTCCTCTGGAAACACCATATATTTT.

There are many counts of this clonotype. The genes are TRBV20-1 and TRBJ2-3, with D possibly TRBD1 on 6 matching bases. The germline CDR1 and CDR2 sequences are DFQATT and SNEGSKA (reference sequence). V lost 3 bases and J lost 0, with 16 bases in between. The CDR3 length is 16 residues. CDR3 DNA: TGCAGTGCTAGCGCCCGACAGGCGGATAGCACAGATACGCAGTATTTT. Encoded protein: CSASARQADSTDTQYF.

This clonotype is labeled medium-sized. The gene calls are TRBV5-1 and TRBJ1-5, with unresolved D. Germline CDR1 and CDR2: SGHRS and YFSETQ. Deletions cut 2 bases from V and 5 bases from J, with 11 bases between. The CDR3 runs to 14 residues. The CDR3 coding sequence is TGCGCCAGCAGCTTCGACCCGACGGATCAGCCCCAGCATTTT. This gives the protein CASSFDPTDQPQHF.

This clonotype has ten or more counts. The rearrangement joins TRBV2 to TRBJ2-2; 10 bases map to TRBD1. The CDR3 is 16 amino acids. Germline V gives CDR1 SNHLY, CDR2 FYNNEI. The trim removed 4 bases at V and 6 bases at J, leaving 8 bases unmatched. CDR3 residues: CASSARLGQGAGELFF. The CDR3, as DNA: TGTGCCAGCAGTGCCCGCCTTGGACAGGGGGCCGGGGAGCTGTTTTTT.

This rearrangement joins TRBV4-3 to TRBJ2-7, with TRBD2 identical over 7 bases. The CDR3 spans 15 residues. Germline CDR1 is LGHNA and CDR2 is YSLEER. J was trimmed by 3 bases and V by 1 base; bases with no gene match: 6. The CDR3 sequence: CASSQGEASGYEQYF. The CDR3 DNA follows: TGCGCCAGCAGCCAAGGGGAGGCTAGCGGCTACGAGCAGTACTTC.

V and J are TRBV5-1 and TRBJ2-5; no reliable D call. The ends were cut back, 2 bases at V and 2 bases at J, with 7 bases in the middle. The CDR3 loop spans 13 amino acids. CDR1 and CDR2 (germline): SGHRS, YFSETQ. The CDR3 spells CASSFLQQETQYF. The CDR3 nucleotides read TGCGCCAGCAGCTTTCTACAGCAAGAGACCCAGTACTTC.

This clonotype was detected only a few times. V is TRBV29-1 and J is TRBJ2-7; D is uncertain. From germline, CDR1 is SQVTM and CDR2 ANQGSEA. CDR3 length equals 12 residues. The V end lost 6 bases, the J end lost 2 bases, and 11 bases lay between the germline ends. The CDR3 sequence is CSVGSPPYEQYF. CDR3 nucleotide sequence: TGCAGCGTGGGGTCCCCTCCCTACGAGCAGTACTTC.